The 17 T cell receptor beta chains presented below share a single source sample, sequenced in a study of control samples from healthy donors and cancer patients. The repertoire was sequenced with immunoSEQ multiplex PCR; TCRdb's copy has only in-frame clones and lacks some. The sample contains about 150,000 clones, roughly 94% of which appear only once. The sample consisted of blood. The source is a man aged 35 to 55 in good health.

The chain joins TRBV5-1 to TRBJ1-1; 7 bases map to TRBD1. CDR1 and CDR2 (germline): SGHRS, YFSETQ. The CDR3 loop spans 15 amino acids. V shed 0 bases, J shed 5 bases, and the junction held 7 bases outside the gene matches. The DNA of the CDR3 is TGCGCCAGCAGCTTGGAGGGGGCAGGGGGAACTGAAGCTTTCTTT. Its translation: CASSLEGAGGTEAFF.

The J gene is TRBJ2-7, the V gene TRBV5-1, with D possibly being TRBD1 or TRBD2 (5 bases each). The CDR3 has 13 residues. Trimming removed 0 bases at V and 7 bases at J, with 11 bases between. CDR1 and CDR2 (germline): SGHRS, YFSETQ. The CDR3 loop reads CASSLVGVREQYF. The DNA for the CDR3 is TGCGCCAGCAGCTTGGTGGGGGTGCGGGAGCAGTACTTC.

The V and J genes are TRBV11-2 and TRBJ2-1, with no clear D. Germline CDR1 and CDR2: SGHAT and FQNNGV. This CDR3 contains 17 residues. The V end lost 1 base, the J end lost 0 bases, and 13 bases lay between the germline ends. CDR3 in DNA: TGTGCCAGCAGCTTAGGCCTGACTCGTTCCTCCTACAATGAGCAGTTCTTC. Its translation is CASSLGLTRSSYNEQFF. Combining the CDR3 with reference TRBV11-2 and TRBJ2-1 gives the whole variable domain EAGVAQSPRYKIIEKRQSVAFWCNPISGHATLYWYQQILGQGPKLLIQFQNNGVVDDSQLPKDRFSAERLKGVDSTLKIQPAKLEDSAVYLCASSLGLTRSSYNEQFFGPGTRLTVL.

The chain uses TRBV11-2 and TRBJ1-1; D remains ambiguous. The length of the CDR3 is 14 residues. The ends were cut back, 1 base at V and 3 bases at J, with 9 bases in the middle. From germline, CDR1 is SGHAT and CDR2 FQNNGV. The CDR3 DNA is TGTGCCAGCAGCTTAGTCCCGGGTTACACTGAAGCTTTCTTT. Its protein is CASSLVPGYTEAFF.

This sequence joins TRBV11-2 and TRBJ2-5; D uncertain. Germline V gives CDR1 SGHAT, CDR2 FQNNGV. The CDR3 runs to 11 residues. Trimming removed 1 base at V and 5 bases at J, with 2 bases between. CDR3 nucleotides: TGTGCCAGCAGCTTAGGGGAGACCCAGTACTTC. It translates to CASSLGETQYF.

V and J are TRBV28 and TRBJ1-5, with D hard to call. The germline gives CDR1 MDHEN, CDR2 SYDVKM. Between the trimmed V and J ends, which lost 6 bases and 3 bases, there was a span of 18 bases. This CDR3 spans 16 amino acids. The CDR3 loop reads CASSPPGPFNNQPQHF. CDR3 coding DNA: TGTGCCAGCAGCCCTCCCGGGCCCTTCAACAATCAGCCCCAGCATTTT.

DNA of the CDR3: TGTGCCAGCAGGGAGCCCTCCTACGAGCAGTACTTC. Its translation is CASREPSYEQYF. The chain links TRBV6-5 to TRBJ2-7; no firm D call. The CDR3 is made up of 12 amino acids. Germline-derived CDR1 and CDR2 are MNHEY and SVGAGI. V was pared by 6 bases and J by 0 bases, with 6 bases between.

The sample holds one count of this clone. The rearrangement uses TRBV20-1 and TRBJ2-3, with D possibly TRBD2 on 7 matching bases. Trimming left V 3 bases short and J 0 bases short, with 13 bases between. Germline-derived CDR1 and CDR2 are DFQATT and SNEGSKA (reference sequence). The CDR3 extends over 15 amino acids. This CDR3 reads CSASRGASSTDTQYF. The CDR3 DNA is TGCAGTGCTAGTCGGGGGGCCTCTAGCACAGATACGCAGTATTTT.

The chain has TRBV24-1 and TRBJ2-5; D assignment may be TRBD1 or TRBD2 (5 bases each). V was pared by 7 bases and J by 2 bases, with 13 bases between. The CDR3 is 14 amino acids. Germline CDR1 is KGHDR and CDR2 is SFDVKD. CDR3 sequence: CATSRGLLQETQYF. The CDR3 DNA reads as TGTGCCACCAGCCGGGGCCTTTTACAAGAGACCCAGTACTTC.

The rearrangement links TRBV3-1 (or the pseudogene TRBV3-2) to TRBJ2-5, with 8 nucleotides matching TRBD1. Germline CDR1 is LGHDT and CDR2 is YNNKEL (reference sequence). V trimming: 4 bases; J trimming: 7 bases; junction bases outside the gene matches: 11. This CDR3 comprises 15 residues. The CDR3, as DNA: TGTGCCAGCAGCCGGGACAGAGGACAGGGAGTGACCCAGTACTTC. The encoded protein is CASSRDRGQGVTQYF.

CDR3 in DNA: TGCGCCAGCAGCCACATTGCAAAGAAGGGGCCTGAAGCTTTCTTT. It yields the protein CASSHIAKKGPEAFF. This chain links TRBV4-1 with TRBJ1-1, with D perhaps TRBD1 (5 bases). The CDR3 extends over 15 amino acids. From germline, CDR1 is MGHRA and CDR2 YSYEKL. Trimming left V 3 bases short and J 6 bases short, with 17 bases between.

The V and J genes are TRBV10-3 and TRBJ1-6; the match to TRBD1 covers 7 bases. In germline, CDR1 is ENHRY, CDR2 SYGVKD. With 3 bases clipped from V and 10 bases from J, the junction kept 9 bases outside the gene matches. The CDR3 loop spans 15 amino acids. CDR3 residues: CAISEGGAFRSPLHF. Here the CDR3 DNA reads TGTGCCATCAGTGAAGGGGGCGCATTTAGGTCACCCCTCCACTTT.

This sequence joins TRBV19 and TRBJ1-1, with D possibly TRBD1 on 5 matching bases. The V gene lost 5 bases and the J gene lost 8 bases, with 15 bases spanning the gap. The V gene's germline CDR1 is LNHDA and CDR2 SQIVND (reference sequence). This CDR3 is 13 amino acids long. CDR3 nucleotide sequence: TGTGCCAGTAGTTGGCAGGGCCCAAGGGAAGCTTTCTTT. Amino acid sequence: CASSWQGPREAFF.

The J gene is TRBJ1-2, the V gene TRBV21-1; TRBD1 was called by the table and not checked on the DNA. TRBV21-1 is assigned pseudogene status. This CDR3 contains 14 residues. CDR3 protein: CASRDDRGRDGYTF. The CDR3, as DNA: TGTGCCAGCAGAGACGACAGGGGTCGGGATGGCTACACCTTC.

This clone was seen only once. The chain couples TRBV10-3 to TRBJ2-4, with D maybe TRBD1 (5 bases). V lost 1 base and J lost 7, with 8 bases in between. The germline V gene encodes CDR1 ENHRY and CDR2 SYGVKD. CDR3 length: 13 amino acids. CDR3 amino acids: CAISEWGDNIQYF. The DNA for the CDR3 is TGTGCCATCAGTGAGTGGGGCGACAACATTCAGTACTTC.

The chain is built from TRBV3-1 (or the pseudogene TRBV3-2) and TRBJ1-2, with D possibly being TRBD1 (6 bases). V lost 4 bases and J lost 3, with 18 bases in between. CDR1 is LGHDT, CDR2 YNNKEL, per germline (reference sequence). The CDR3 has 16 residues. This CDR3 reads CASSPAPRGQDYGYTF. The CDR3 DNA reads as TGTGCCAGCAGCCCGGCCCCCCGGGGGCAGGACTATGGCTACACCTTC.

The chain recombines TRBV6-2 or TRBV6-3 with TRBJ2-1; 10 bases agree with TRBD1. The CDR3 runs 14 residues. Germline V gene lookup returns CDR1 MNHEY and CDR2 SVGEGT. V lost 3 bases and J lost 8; bases outside the gene matches: 4. The CDR3 loop reads CASSYGTGAYEQFF. CDR3 nucleotides: TGTGCCAGCAGTTATGGGACAGGGGCCTATGAGCAGTTCTTC.